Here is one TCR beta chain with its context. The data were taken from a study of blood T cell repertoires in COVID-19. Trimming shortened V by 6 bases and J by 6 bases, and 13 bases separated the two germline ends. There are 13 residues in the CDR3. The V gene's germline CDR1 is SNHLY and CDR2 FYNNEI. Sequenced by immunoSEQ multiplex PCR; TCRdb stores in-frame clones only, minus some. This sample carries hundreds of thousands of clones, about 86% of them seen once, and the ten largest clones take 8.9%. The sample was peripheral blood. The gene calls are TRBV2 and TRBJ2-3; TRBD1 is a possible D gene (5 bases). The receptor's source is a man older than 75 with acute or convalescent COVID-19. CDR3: CASRYVQGDTQYF. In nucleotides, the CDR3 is TGTGCCAGCAGATACGTCCAGGGTGATACGCAGTATTTT.